The T cell receptor beta chain described here comes from a study of response to subunit inactivated influenza vaccine. The junction had 7 bases not matched to a gene; V was cut back by 4 bases and J by 4 bases. Germline V gene lookup returns CDR1 SGHRS and CDR2 YFSETQ. The CDR3 is 15 amino acids. TCRdb analysed the RT-PCR reads with MiXCR anew, one entry per CDR3 protein. This table has 500,000 or so distinct CDR3 sequences, 16% appearing once. The receptor was derived from a man aged 45 to 75 who received an inactivated influenza vaccine. The sequencing used CD4+ T cells sorted from PBMCs, collected roughly 24 months after vaccination. V usage is TRBV5-1 and J usage is TRBJ1-1; 10 nucleotides match TRBD1. The CDR3 DNA reads TGCGCCAGCAGCCCGGCAGGGACAGGGGTCACTGAAGCTTTCTTT. Translated: CASSPAGTGVTEAFF.